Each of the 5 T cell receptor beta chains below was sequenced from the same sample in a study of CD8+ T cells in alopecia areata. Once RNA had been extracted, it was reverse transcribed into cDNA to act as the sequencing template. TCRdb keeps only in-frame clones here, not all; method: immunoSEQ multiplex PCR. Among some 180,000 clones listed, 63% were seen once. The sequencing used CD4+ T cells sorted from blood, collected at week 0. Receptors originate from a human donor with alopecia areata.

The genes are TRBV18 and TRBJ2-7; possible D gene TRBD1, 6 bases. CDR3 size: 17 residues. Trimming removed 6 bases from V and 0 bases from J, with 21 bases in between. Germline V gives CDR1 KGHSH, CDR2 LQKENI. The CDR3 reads CASSHHTSQGPSYEQYF. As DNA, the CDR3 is TGTGCCAGCTCCCACCACACCTCCCAGGGGCCCTCCTACGAGCAGTACTTC.

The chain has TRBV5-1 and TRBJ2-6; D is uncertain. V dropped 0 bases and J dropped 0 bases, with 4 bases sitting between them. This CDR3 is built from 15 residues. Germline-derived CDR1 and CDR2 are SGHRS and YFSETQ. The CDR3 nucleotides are TGCGCCAGCAGCTTGGATGGCTCTGGGGCCAACGTCCTGACTTTC. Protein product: CASSLDGSGANVLTF.

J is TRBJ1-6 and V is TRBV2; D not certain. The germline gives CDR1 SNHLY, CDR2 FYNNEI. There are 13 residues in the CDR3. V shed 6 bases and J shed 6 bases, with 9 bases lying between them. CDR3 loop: CASRPESNSPLHF. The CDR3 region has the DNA TGTGCCAGCAGACCGGAGAGTAATTCACCCCTCCACTTT.

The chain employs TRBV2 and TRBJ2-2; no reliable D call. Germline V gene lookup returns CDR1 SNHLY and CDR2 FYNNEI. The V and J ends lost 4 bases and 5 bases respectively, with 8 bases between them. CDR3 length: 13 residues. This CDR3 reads CASSGAVTGELFF. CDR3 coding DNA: TGTGCCAGCAGTGGGGCGGTGACCGGGGAGCTGTTTTTT.

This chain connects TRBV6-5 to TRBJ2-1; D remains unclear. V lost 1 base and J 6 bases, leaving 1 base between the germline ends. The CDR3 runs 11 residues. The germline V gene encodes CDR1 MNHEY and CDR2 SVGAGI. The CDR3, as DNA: TGTGCCAGCAGTTACTTCAATGAGCAGTTCTTC. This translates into CASSYFNEQFF.